These 10 T cell receptor beta chains were all obtained from the same sample, sequenced in a study of cytomegalovirus exposure and HLA in healthy donors. It was with 60 Vbeta and 13 Jbeta primers that the PCR ran. Sequenced by immunoSEQ multiplex PCR; TCRdb stores in-frame clones only, minus some. The top ten clones hold around 3% of a sample with fewer than 80,000 clones, about 80% of them seen once. Sample: PBMCs. These TCRs come from a man aged 18 to 30 in good health and CMV-seronegative.

This chain joins TRBV10-2 and TRBJ1-2, with 8 bases aligning to TRBD1. The ends lost 6 bases at V and 4 bases at J; junction bases unmatched: 7. The CDR3 sequence is 14 residues long. CDR1 and CDR2 from the germline V gene are WSHSY and SAAADI. The CDR3 spells CASSPDRGGYGYTF. Written as DNA, the CDR3 is TGCGCCAGCAGCCCCGACAGGGGCGGCTATGGCTACACCTTC.

A note on this clone: Other nucleotide sequences in the sample specify the same CDR3. This chain links TRBV5-1 with TRBJ2-1; 11 positions match TRBD2. The germline V gene encodes CDR1 SGHRS and CDR2 YFSETQ. The CDR3 loop spans 15 amino acids. Trimming removed 5 bases from V and 5 bases from J; junction bases left unmatched: 6. The CDR3 DNA is TGCGCCAGCAGTTCCGGGACTAGCGGACACAATGAGCAGTTCTTC. It encodes CASSSGTSGHNEQFF.

A few counts support this clone. The DNA for the CDR3 is TGTGCCAGCAGCTGGGGACAGGGGGCTGGAAACACCATATATTTT. It codes for CASSWGQGAGNTIYF. The rearrangement uses TRBV5-6 and TRBJ1-3; the match to TRBD1 covers 11 bases. Germline V gives CDR1 SGHDT, CDR2 YYEEEE. V lost 3 bases and J lost 2; bases outside the gene matches: 1. CDR3 length: 15 residues.

The sample holds a few counts of this clone. V gene TRBV6-4 combines with J gene TRBJ1-2; perhaps TRBD1 as D (6 bases). The CDR3 has 15 amino acids. Germline CDR1 and CDR2: MRHNA and SNTAGT. V gave up 6 bases and J gave up 2 bases, with 16 bases separating them. DNA for the CDR3: TGTGCCAGCAGCCAAGGGGGGGAAACCAACTATGGCTACACCTTC. This gives the protein CASSQGGETNYGYTF.

Written as DNA, the CDR3 is TGTGCCAGCAGTTTATGGCCTAGCGGAGATACGCAGTATTTT. It encodes CASSLWPSGDTQYF. The chain employs TRBV27 and TRBJ2-3; TRBD2 aligns across 7 bases. The CDR3 extends over 14 amino acids. Germline V gene data show CDR1 as MNHEY and CDR2 as SMNVEV (reference sequence). V shed 1 base and J 5 bases; nucleotides not matched to a gene: 3.

The genes are TRBV11-2 and TRBJ2-7; TRBD1 aligns across 8 bases. Germline V gene lookup returns CDR1 SGHAT and CDR2 FQNNGV. The CDR3 covers 15 residues. V gave up 1 base and J gave up 3 bases; unmatched junction bases: 5. The CDR3 DNA reads TGTGCCAGCAGCTTAGCAGGGGGCAAAGTCTACGAGCAGTACTTC. This gives the protein CASSLAGGKVYEQYF.

This chain connects TRBV19 to TRBJ2-6; possibly TRBD1 for D (5 bases). The germline V gene encodes CDR1 LNHDA and CDR2 SQIVND (reference sequence). The CDR3 sequence is 20 residues long. Trimming removed 6 bases from V and 0 bases from J, with 24 bases in between. The CDR3 coding sequence is TGTGCCAGTAGCTCAAAGGACACCGTTACTTACGACTCTGGGGCCAACGTCCTGACTTTC. Translating gives CASSSKDTVTYDSGANVLTF.

The gene calls are TRBV7-6 and TRBJ2-6; 8 bases align to TRBD2. This CDR3 region has 17 residues. Per the germline V gene, CDR1 is SGHVS and CDR2 is FNYEAQ. The V segment lost 5 bases and the J segment 0 bases; nucleotides outside the gene matches: 6. CDR3 loop: CASSGAGTSSGANVLTF. The CDR3 coding sequence is TGTGCCAGCAGCGGGGCAGGGACTAGCTCTGGGGCCAACGTCCTGACTTTC.

The chain recombines TRBV27 with TRBJ2-1; weak D call: TRBD2 (6 bases). The CDR3 contains 16 residues. Germline V gene sequence: CDR1 MNHEY, CDR2 SMNVEV (reference sequence). Trimming pared 4 bases from V and 4 bases from J, leaving 17 bases between. CDR3 DNA: TGTGCCAGCAGTTCCTTTTTTCGGGGGTCTTACAATGAGCAGTTCTTC. Translation: CASSSFFRGSYNEQFF.

This clone showed up just a few times. CDR3 coding DNA: TGTGCCTGGAGTTATGGGCTCAACACTGAAGCTTTCTTT. Its translation: CAWSYGLNTEAFF. The chain combines TRBV30 with TRBJ1-1; D is uncertain. Germline CDR1 GTSNPN, CDR2 SVGIG (reference sequence). Trimming removed 2 bases at V and 2 bases at J, with 9 bases between. There are 13 residues in the CDR3.